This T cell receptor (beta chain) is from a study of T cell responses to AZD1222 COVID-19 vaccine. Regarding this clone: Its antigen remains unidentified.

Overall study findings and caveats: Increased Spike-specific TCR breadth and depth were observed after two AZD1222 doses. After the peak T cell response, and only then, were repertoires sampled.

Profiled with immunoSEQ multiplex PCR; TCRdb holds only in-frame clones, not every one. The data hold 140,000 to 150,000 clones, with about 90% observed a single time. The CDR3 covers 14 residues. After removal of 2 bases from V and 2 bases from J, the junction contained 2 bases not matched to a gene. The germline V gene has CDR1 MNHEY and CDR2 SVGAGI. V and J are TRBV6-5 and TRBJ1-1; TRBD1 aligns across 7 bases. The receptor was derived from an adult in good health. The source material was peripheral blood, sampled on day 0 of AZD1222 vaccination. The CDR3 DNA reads TGTGCCAGCAGTTACAGGGGGCGTAACACTGAAGCTTTCTTT. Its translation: CASSYRGRNTEAFF.